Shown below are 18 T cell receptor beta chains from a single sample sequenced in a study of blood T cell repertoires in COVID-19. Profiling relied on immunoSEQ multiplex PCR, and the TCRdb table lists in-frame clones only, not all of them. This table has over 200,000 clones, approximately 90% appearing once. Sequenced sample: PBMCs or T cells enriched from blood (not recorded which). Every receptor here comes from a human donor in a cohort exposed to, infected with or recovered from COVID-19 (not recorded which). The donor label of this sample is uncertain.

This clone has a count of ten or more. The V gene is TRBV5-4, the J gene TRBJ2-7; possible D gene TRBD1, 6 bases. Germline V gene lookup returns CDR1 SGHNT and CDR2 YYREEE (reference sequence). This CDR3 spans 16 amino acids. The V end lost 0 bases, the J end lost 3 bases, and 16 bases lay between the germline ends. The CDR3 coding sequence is TGTGCCAGCAGCTTGGGCCCGGGACAAAAAGACTACGAGCAGTACTTC. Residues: CASSLGPGQKDYEQYF.

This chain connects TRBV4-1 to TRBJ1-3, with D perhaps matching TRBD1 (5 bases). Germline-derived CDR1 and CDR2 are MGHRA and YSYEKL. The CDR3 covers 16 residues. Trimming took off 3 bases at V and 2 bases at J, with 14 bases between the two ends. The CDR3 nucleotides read TGCGCCAGCAGCCAGTCAGGGATTGGAACTGGAAACACCATATATTTT. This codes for CASSQSGIGTGNTIYF.

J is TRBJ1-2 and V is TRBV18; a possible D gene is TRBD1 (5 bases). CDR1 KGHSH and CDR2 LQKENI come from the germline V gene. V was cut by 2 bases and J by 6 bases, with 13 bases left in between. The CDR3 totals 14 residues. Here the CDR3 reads CASSPDQGRNGYTF. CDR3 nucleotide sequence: TGTGCCAGCTCACCAGACCAGGGAAGAAATGGCTACACCTTC. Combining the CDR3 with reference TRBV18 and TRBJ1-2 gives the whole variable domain NAGVMQNPRHLVRRRGQEARLRCSPMKGHSHVYWYRQLPEEGLKFMVYLQKENIIDESGMPKERFSAEFPKEGPSILRIQQVVRGDSAAYFCASSPDQGRNGYTFGSGTRLTVV.

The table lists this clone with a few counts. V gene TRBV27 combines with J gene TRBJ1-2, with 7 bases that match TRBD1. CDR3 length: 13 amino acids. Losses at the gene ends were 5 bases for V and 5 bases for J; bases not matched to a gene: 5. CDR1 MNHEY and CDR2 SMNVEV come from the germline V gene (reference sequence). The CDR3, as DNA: TGTGCCAGCAGTGAACAGGGGAGGTATGGCTACACCTTC. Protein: CASSEQGRYGYTF.

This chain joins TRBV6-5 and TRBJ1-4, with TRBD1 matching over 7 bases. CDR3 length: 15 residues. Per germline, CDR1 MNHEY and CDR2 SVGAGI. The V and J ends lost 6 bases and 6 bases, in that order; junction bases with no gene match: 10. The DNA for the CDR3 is TGTGCCAGCAGCCCCCGACAGGGCGATTATGAAAAACTGTTTTTT. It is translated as CASSPRQGDYEKLFF.

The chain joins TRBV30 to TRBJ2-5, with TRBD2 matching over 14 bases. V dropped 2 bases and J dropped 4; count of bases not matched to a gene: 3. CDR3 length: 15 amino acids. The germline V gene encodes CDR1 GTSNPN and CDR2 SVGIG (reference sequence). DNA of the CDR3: TGTGCCTGGAGTCCCGGACTAGCGGGGGGAGAGACCCAGTACTTC. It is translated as CAWSPGLAGGETQYF.

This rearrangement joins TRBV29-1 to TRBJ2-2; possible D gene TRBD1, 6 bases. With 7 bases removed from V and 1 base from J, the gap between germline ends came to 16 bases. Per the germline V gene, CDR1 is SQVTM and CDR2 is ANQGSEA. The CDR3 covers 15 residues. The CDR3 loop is CSAQQGFQNTGELFF. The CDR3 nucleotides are TGCAGCGCCCAACAGGGCTTCCAGAACACCGGGGAGCTGTTTTTT.

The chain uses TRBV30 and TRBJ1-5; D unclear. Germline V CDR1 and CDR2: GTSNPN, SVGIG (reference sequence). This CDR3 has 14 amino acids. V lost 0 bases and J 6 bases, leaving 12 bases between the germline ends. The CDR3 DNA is TGTGCCTGGAGTGTGGGAGGGCACGCTCAGCCCCAGCATTTT. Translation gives CAWSVGGHAQPQHF. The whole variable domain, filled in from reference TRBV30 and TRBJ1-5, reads SQTIHQWPATLVQPVGSPLSLECTVEGTSNPNLYWYRQAAGRGLQLLFYSVGIGQISSEVPQNLSASRPQDRQFILSSKKLLLSDSGFYLCAWSVGGHAQPQHFGDGTRLSIL.

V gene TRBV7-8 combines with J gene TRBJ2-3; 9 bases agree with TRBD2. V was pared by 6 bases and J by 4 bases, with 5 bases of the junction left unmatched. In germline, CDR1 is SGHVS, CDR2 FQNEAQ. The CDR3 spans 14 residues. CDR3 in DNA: TGTGCCAGCAGAGAGGGACTAGCCGCAGATACGCAGTATTTT. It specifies CASREGLAADTQYF.

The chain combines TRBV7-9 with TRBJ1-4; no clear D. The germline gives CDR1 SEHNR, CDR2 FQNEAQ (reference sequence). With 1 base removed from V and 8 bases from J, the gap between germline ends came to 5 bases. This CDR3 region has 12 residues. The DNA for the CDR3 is TGTGCCAGCAGCTTAGGTCTGGAAAAACTGTTTTTT. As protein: CASSLGLEKLFF.

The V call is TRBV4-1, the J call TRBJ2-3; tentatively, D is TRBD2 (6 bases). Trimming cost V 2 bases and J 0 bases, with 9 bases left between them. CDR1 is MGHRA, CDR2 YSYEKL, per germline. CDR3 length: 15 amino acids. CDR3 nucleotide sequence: TGCGCCAGCAGCCAACTCGGGACTAGCACAGATACGCAGTATTTT. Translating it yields CASSQLGTSTDTQYF.

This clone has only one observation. The CDR3, as DNA: TGTGCCAGCAGTTACGAGAGGGCTGAAGCTTTCTTT. It codes for CASSYERAEAFF. V is TRBV6-6 and J is TRBJ1-1; D is uncertain. The CDR3 has 12 amino acids. CDR1 is MNHNY and CDR2 is SVGAGI in the germline V gene (reference sequence). V lost 2 bases to trimming and J lost 6 bases, with 7 bases between them.

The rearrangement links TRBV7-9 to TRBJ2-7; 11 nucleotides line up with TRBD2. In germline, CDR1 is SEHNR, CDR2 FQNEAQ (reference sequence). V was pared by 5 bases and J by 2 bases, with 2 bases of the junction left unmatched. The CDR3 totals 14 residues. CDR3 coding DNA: TGTGCCAGCAGCGGGACTAGCGGTCCCTACGAGCAGTACTTC. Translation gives CASSGTSGPYEQYF.

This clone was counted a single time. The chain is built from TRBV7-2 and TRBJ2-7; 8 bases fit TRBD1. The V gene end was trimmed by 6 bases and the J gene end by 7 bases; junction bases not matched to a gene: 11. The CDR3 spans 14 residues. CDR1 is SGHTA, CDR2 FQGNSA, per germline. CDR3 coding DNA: TGTGCCAGCAGTCTCGACAGGGGAGTATGGGAGCAGTACTTC. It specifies CASSLDRGVWEQYF.

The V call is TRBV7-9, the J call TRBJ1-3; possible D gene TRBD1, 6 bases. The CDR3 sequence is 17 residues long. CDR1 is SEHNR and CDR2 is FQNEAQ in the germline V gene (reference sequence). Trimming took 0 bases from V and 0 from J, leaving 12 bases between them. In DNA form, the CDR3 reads TGTGCCAGCAGCTTAGCCCCAACAGGGAGCTCTGGAAACACCATATATTTT. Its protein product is CASSLAPTGSSGNTIYF. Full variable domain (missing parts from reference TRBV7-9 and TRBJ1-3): DTGVSQNPRHKITKRGQNVTFRCDPISEHNRLYWYRQTLGQGPEFLTYFQNEAQLEKSRLLSDRFSAERPKGSFSTLEIQRTEQGDSAMYLCASSLAPTGSSGNTIYFGEGSWLTVV.

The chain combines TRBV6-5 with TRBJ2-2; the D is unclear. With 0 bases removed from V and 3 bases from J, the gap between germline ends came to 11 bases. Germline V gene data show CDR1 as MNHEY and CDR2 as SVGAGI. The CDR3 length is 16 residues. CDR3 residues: CASSYSWFTDTGELFF. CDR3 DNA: TGTGCCAGCAGTTACTCGTGGTTTACGGACACCGGGGAGCTGTTTTTT.

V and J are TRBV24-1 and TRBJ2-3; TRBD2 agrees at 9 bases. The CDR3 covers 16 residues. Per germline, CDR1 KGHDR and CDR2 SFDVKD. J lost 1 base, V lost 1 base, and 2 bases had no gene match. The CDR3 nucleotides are TGTGCCACCAGTGATTTCGTAGCGGGGGGCACAGATACGCAGTATTTT. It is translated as CATSDFVAGGTDTQYF.

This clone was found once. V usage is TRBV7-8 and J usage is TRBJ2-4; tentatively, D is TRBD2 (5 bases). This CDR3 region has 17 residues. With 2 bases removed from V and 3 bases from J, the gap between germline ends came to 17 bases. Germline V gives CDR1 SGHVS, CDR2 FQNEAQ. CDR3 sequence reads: CASSLYFRGDGKNIQYF. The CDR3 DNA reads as TGTGCCAGCAGCTTATATTTCCGGGGTGATGGCAAAAACATTCAGTACTTC.